This record looks at one T cell receptor (beta chain) sequence and its context. Its target is unknown. These data originate in a study of shared clonotypes between healthy human individuals. Study-level points and caveats: In this cohort, only blood was sampled, and tissue repertoires likely differ. Depth of sequencing was expected to influence donor clonotype sharing.

The CDR3 sequence is 14 residues long. Trimming left V 6 bases short and J 0 bases short, with 9 bases between. Germline V gives CDR1 GTSNPN, CDR2 SVGIG (reference sequence). Unsorted PBMC DNA was run through sequencing on ten immunoSEQ deep assay plates. The assay was immunoSEQ multiplex PCR, and TCRdb's table has in-frame clones only and misses some. The repertoire includes 400,000 to 550,000 clones, 65% to 80% of them detected once, and about 12% sits in the top ten. Genomic DNA for unsorted samples was obtained from about 88 million PBMCs. The origin of this receptor is a woman between 40 and 55 years old in good health. Some clones in this sample may be carry-over from other donors' samples. The J gene is TRBJ1-6, the V gene TRBV30; D gene unclear. Specimen: PBMCs. DNA for the CDR3: TGTGCCTGTAGTAGGAGCTCCTATAATTCACCCCTCCACTTT. It encodes CACSRSSYNSPLHF.